The 10 T cell receptor beta chains below were found in one sample sequenced in a study of CD8+ T cells in alopecia areata. RNA was extracted and reverse transcribed into cDNA as the sequencing template. TCRdb keeps only in-frame clones here, not all; method: immunoSEQ multiplex PCR. The sample carries about 160,000 clones, 40% to 50% recorded once. Sample: CD4+ T cells sorted from blood. The receptors derive from a human donor with alopecia areata.

This clone was counted only a few times. The gene calls are TRBV13 and TRBJ2-5; 10 bases agree with TRBD1. Germline loops: CDR1 PRHDT, CDR2 FYEKMQ (reference sequence). J lost 5 bases, V lost 5 bases, and 5 bases had no gene match. The CDR3 totals 14 residues. The CDR3 protein is CASSRGQGGETQYF. The CDR3 region has the DNA TGTGCCAGCAGCAGAGGACAGGGGGGCGAGACCCAGTACTTC.

The V call is TRBV29-1, the J call TRBJ2-1; the D gene is possibly TRBD1 (5 bases). The CDR3 extends over 11 amino acids. Germline CDR1 SQVTM, CDR2 ANQGSEA. V lost 7 bases and J 9 bases, leaving 13 bases between the germline ends. The CDR3 region has the DNA TGCAGCGGAAAAAGGGGCGTTGAGCAGTTCTTC. Residues: CSGKRGVEQFF.

This clone was seen only a few times. The CDR3 nucleotides are TGTGCCAGCAGTGTTGACGGGGCAGGCACAGATACGCAGTATTTT. This codes for CASSVDGAGTDTQYF. The V call is TRBV6-4, the J call TRBJ2-3; possibly TRBD1 or TRBD2 for D (5 bases each). CDR1 is MRHNA, CDR2 SNTAGT, per germline. This CDR3 comprises 15 residues. Trimming shortened V by 4 bases and J by 1 base, and 12 bases separated the two germline ends.

The chain couples TRBV29-1 to TRBJ1-1; 8 bases agree with TRBD1. The CDR3 has 14 amino acids. The germline V gene has CDR1 SQVTM and CDR2 ANQGSEA. The V segment lost 4 bases and the J segment 4 bases; nucleotides outside the gene matches: 8. CDR3 in amino acids: CSVVVRDRSTEAFF. The CDR3 DNA is TGCAGCGTTGTCGTCCGGGACAGGAGCACTGAAGCTTTCTTT.

The rearrangement joins TRBV2 to TRBJ2-7, with TRBD2 matching over 16 bases. Germline lookup yields CDR1 SNHLY and CDR2 FYNNEI. The CDR3 covers 18 residues. The V and J ends lost 7 bases and 5 bases, in that order; junction bases with no gene match: 14. The CDR3 DNA follows: TGTGCCAGCAATAAAGAGGGACTAGCGGGAGGGCCGCGCGACGAGCAGTACTTC. Encoded protein: CASNKEGLAGGPRDEQYF.

This clone was picked up a small number of times. The J gene is TRBJ1-2, the V gene TRBV30; maybe TRBD1 (6 bases). V was shortened by 8 bases and J by 9 bases, with 19 bases between the two germline ends. The CDR3 loop spans 12 amino acids. Looked up from germline, CDR1 is GTSNPN and CDR2 is SVGIG (reference sequence). CDR3 amino acids: CARWGGPMSYTF. CDR3 bases: TGTGCCCGGTGGGGGGGCCCAATGAGCTACACCTTC.

The chain recombines TRBV5-1 with TRBJ2-3; no definite D call. V was clipped by 2 bases and J by 1 base, with 11 bases between them. This CDR3 contains 15 residues. Per the germline V gene, CDR1 is SGHRS and CDR2 is YFSETQ. DNA for the CDR3: TGCGCCAGCAGCTTCCCGCAGCCGGGCACAGATACGCAGTATTTT. This codes for CASSFPQPGTDTQYF.

This chain joins TRBV27 and TRBJ2-1; D assignment may be TRBD1 or TRBD2 (5 bases each). The CDR3 length is 17 residues. Germline CDR1 reads MNHEY; CDR2 reads SMNVEV (reference sequence). V was cut by 5 bases and J by 7 bases, with 24 bases left in between. The CDR3 loop reads CASSLGRGTISGNEQFF. The CDR3 nucleotides are TGTGCCAGCAGTCTGGGGCGAGGGACCATTTCGGGGAATGAGCAGTTCTTC.

V usage is TRBV7-9 and J usage is TRBJ1-2; the D is unclear. CDR3 size: 14 residues. Germline-derived CDR1 and CDR2 are SEHNR and FQNEAQ (reference sequence). Deletions cut 3 bases from V and 2 bases from J, with 10 bases between. The DNA for the CDR3 is TGTGCCAGCAGCTTTTCATCCTTAAACTATGGCTACACCTTC. The encoded protein is CASSFSSLNYGYTF. The whole variable domain, remainder taken from reference TRBV7-9 and TRBJ1-2, is DTGVSQNPRHKITKRGQNVTFRCDPISEHNRLYWYRQTLGQGPEFLTYFQNEAQLEKSRLLSDRFSAERPKGSFSTLEIQRTEQGDSAMYLCASSFSSLNYGYTFGSGTRLTVV.

This clone was counted between two and nine times. The chain is built from TRBV2 and TRBJ2-7; TRBD1 aligns across 7 bases. The CDR3 is 15 residues long. The J segment lost 6 bases and the V segment lost 7 bases, leaving 15 bases of the junction unmatched. Germline V gene lookup returns CDR1 SNHLY and CDR2 FYNNEI. The CDR3 protein is CASTLNRDRGSEQYF. DNA for the CDR3: TGTGCCAGCACCTTAAACCGGGACAGAGGATCCGAGCAGTACTTC. Looking up the rest from reference TRBV2 and TRBJ2-7 gives the full variable domain: EPEVTQTPSHQVTQMGQEVILRCVPISNHLYFYWYRQILGQKVEFLVSFYNNEISEKSEIFDDQFSVERPDGSNFTLKIRSTKLEDSAMYFCASTLNRDRGSEQYFGPGTRLTVT.